These 18 T cell receptor beta chains share one sample of origin, sequenced in a study of PD-L1 blockade in urothelial cancer. TCRdb keeps only in-frame clones here, not all; method: immunoSEQ multiplex PCR. Found here are 120,000 or so clones, about 83% of them singletons; the top ten hold 2.4%. As to time point: peripheral blood 6 weeks after treatment start. Material: PBMCs, obtained around atezolizumab (anti-PD-L1) treatment. These receptors all stem from a man aged 45-65 years with urothelial cancer.

The chain employs TRBV5-1 and TRBJ1-2; D remains ambiguous. The CDR3 contains 13 residues. V lost 0 bases and J 4 bases, leaving 7 bases between the germline ends. Germline CDR1 is SGHRS and CDR2 is YFSETQ. DNA of the CDR3: TGCGCCAGCAGCTTGGTACAGCTCTATGGCTACACCTTC. As protein: CASSLVQLYGYTF.

This sequence joins TRBV27 and TRBJ2-7; 10 bases align to TRBD2. The trim removed 6 bases at V and 2 bases at J, leaving 13 bases unmatched. This CDR3 comprises 17 residues. Germline V gene lookup returns CDR1 MNHEY and CDR2 SMNVEV (reference sequence). The CDR3 nucleotides are TGTGCCAGCAGAGGTGGAGTGCTAGCGGGAGTCCCCTACGAGCAGTACTTC. Encoded protein: CASRGGVLAGVPYEQYF.

The chain joins TRBV5-1 to TRBJ1-5; the match to TRBD1 covers 9 bases. This CDR3 contains 16 residues. Germline V lookup: CDR1 SGHRS, CDR2 YFSETQ. J lost 4 bases, V lost 0 bases, and 5 bases had no gene match. Here the CDR3 reads CASSLELTGGNQPQHF. CDR3 DNA: TGCGCCAGCAGCTTGGAACTGACAGGGGGAAATCAGCCCCAGCATTTT.

The chain recombines TRBV5-8 with TRBJ2-1, with D perhaps matching TRBD2 (6 bases). Germline loops: CDR1 SGHTS, CDR2 YDEGEE. The CDR3 spans 15 residues. Trimming took off 9 bases at V and 6 bases at J, with 22 bases between the two ends. CDR3: CATKRRGTNINEQFF. The CDR3 bases are TGTGCCACCAAACGTCGGGGGACGAATATCAATGAGCAGTTCTTC.

The rearrangement uses TRBV6-5 and TRBJ1-1, with 7 bases lining up with TRBD1. Trimming removed 6 bases from V and 5 bases from J; junction bases left unmatched: 6. This CDR3 has 13 residues. CDR1 and CDR2 (germline): MNHEY, SVGAGI. The CDR3 sequence: CASRRDSLTEAFF. The CDR3 DNA sequence: TGTGCCAGCAGAAGGGACAGTTTGACTGAAGCTTTCTTT.

This chain links TRBV5-6 with TRBJ1-4; 9 positions match TRBD1. The J segment lost 5 bases and the V segment lost 2 bases, leaving 4 bases of the junction unmatched. Germline V gives CDR1 SGHDT, CDR2 YYEEEE. This CDR3 has 15 residues. For the CDR3, the DNA is TGTGCCAGCAGCTTTACAGGGGGCGAGAATGAAAAACTGTTTTTT. Amino acids: CASSFTGGENEKLFF.

The chain uses TRBV28 and TRBJ1-3, with 8 bases matching TRBD1. Germline V CDR1 and CDR2: MDHEN, SYDVKM. V lost 4 bases, J lost 7 bases, and 9 bases stayed unmatched. The CDR3 extends over 15 amino acids. CDR3 bases: TGTGCCAGCAGTTCACGGACAGGGATCCCCAACACCATATATTTT. Translating gives CASSSRTGIPNTIYF.

This clone appeared once. The CDR3 bases are TGTGCCAGCAGCCCCGTGGACAGGGGGGTCGGGGAGCTGTTTTTT. Translation: CASSPVDRGVGELFF. The rearrangement joins TRBV9 to TRBJ2-2, with 10 bases fitting TRBD1. The CDR3 has 15 amino acids. Germline lookup yields CDR1 SGDLS and CDR2 YYNGEE. V gave up 4 bases and J gave up 7 bases; unmatched junction bases: 7.

V and J are TRBV7-9 and TRBJ2-2; 12 bases line up with TRBD2. Germline V CDR1 and CDR2: SEHNR, FQNEAQ (reference sequence). The CDR3 runs 18 residues. The trim removed 5 bases at V and 0 bases at J, leaving 7 bases unmatched. CDR3 loop: CASSKGLAGTTNTGELFF. Here the CDR3 DNA reads TGTGCCAGCAGCAAGGGACTAGCGGGCACGACGAACACCGGGGAGCTGTTTTTT.

This chain joins TRBV7-9 and TRBJ1-6; D is unclear. The CDR3 sequence is 14 residues long. Trimming cost V 0 bases and J 7 bases, with 7 bases left between them. Germline lookup yields CDR1 SEHNR and CDR2 FQNEAQ (reference sequence). The CDR3: CASSLALTNSPLHF. CDR3 sequence (DNA): TGTGCCAGCAGCTTAGCACTAACGAATTCACCCCTCCACTTT.

The rearrangement uses TRBV14 and TRBJ2-7; TRBD1 matches at 10 bases. Trimming at V came to 1 base and at J to 6 bases, leaving 0 bases not matched to a gene. The CDR3 has 13 residues. CDR1 and CDR2 (germline): SGHDN, FVKESK. The CDR3 DNA reads TGTGCCAGCAGCCAAGGGACAGGGGGCGAGCAGTACTTC. Amino acid sequence: CASSQGTGGEQYF.

The V gene is TRBV11-2, the J gene TRBJ1-5; weak D call: TRBD1 (5 bases). V was clipped by 5 bases and J by 5 bases, with 10 bases between them. Looked up from germline, CDR1 is SGHAT and CDR2 is FQNNGV. The CDR3 runs to 13 residues. CDR3 loop: CASSRGQDQPQHF. In nucleotides, the CDR3 is TGTGCCAGCAGCCGAGGACAAGATCAGCCCCAGCATTTT.

This clone turned up a few times. This chain links TRBV2 with TRBJ1-5, with D perhaps matching TRBD1 (6 bases). In germline, CDR1 is SNHLY, CDR2 FYNNEI. The CDR3 runs 14 residues. V lost 6 bases and J 3 bases, leaving 12 bases between the germline ends. Written as DNA, the CDR3 is TGTGCCAGCAGGAAAACAGGGAACAATCAGCCCCAGCATTTT. Its translation: CASRKTGNNQPQHF.

V and J are TRBV10-3 and TRBJ1-5; a possible D gene is TRBD1 (5 bases). The germline CDR1 and CDR2 sequences are ENHRY and SYGVKD. Trimming cost V 7 bases and J 6 bases, with 16 bases left between them. This CDR3 contains 14 residues. The CDR3 DNA is TGTGCCATCATTACTGGGGCATGGGCTCAGCCCCAGCATTTT. It is translated as CAIITGAWAQPQHF.

For the CDR3, the DNA is TGTGCCAGCTCCCAAGAGACAGGCTCGGGGCAGCCCCAGCATTTT. This translates into CASSQETGSGQPQHF. This chain uses TRBV18 with TRBJ1-5, with D perhaps TRBD1 (6 bases). In germline, CDR1 is KGHSH, CDR2 LQKENI. This CDR3 region has 15 residues. The V end lost 6 bases, the J end lost 7 bases, and 19 bases lay between the germline ends.

The J gene is TRBJ1-2, the V gene TRBV30, with unresolved D. This CDR3 region has 13 residues. Looked up from germline, CDR1 is GTSNPN and CDR2 is SVGIG (reference sequence). V was trimmed by 2 bases and J by 1 base, leaving 8 bases between them. The CDR3, as DNA: TGTGCCTGGAGTCCCCCACTTAACTATGGCTACACCTTC. Protein: CAWSPPLNYGYTF.

CDR3: CASSYSGTGSYEQYF. The DNA for the CDR3 is TGTGCCAGCAGTTACTCCGGGACAGGCTCCTACGAGCAGTACTTC. The chain links TRBV6-6 to TRBJ2-7, with 8 bases aligning to TRBD1. CDR1 and CDR2 (germline): MNHNY, SVGAGI (reference sequence). The CDR3 contains 15 residues. After removal of 0 bases from V and 0 bases from J, the junction contained 1 base not matched to a gene.

The CDR3: CASSKGLTLLAESTGELFF. The CDR3, as DNA: TGTGCCAGCTCGAAAGGGCTCACCCTACTAGCGGAAAGCACCGGGGAGCTGTTTTTT. The chain carries TRBV18 and TRBJ2-2, with 8 bases matching TRBD2. The CDR3 is 19 residues long. After removal of 6 bases from V and 4 bases from J, the junction contained 19 bases not matched to a gene. CDR1 KGHSH and CDR2 LQKENI come from the germline V gene. Using reference TRBV18 and TRBJ2-2 for the parts outside the CDR3, the full variable domain is NAGVMQNPRHLVRRRGQEARLRCSPMKGHSHVYWYRQLPEEGLKFMVYLQKENIIDESGMPKERFSAEFPKEGPSILRIQQVVRGDSAAYFCASSKGLTLLAESTGELFFGEGSRLTVL.